The rows below give T cell receptor beta chains drawn from one sample of a study of cytomegalovirus exposure and HLA in healthy donors. TCRdb's copy holds only in-frame clones and misses some; the assay was immunoSEQ multiplex PCR. The table has about 98,000 clones, around 88% seen once; the top ten hold 3% to 4.5%. The sample consisted of PBMCs. These receptors were obtained from a woman aged 25 to 39 in good health and CMV-seronegative. Each CDR3 is given with its conserved first and last residue. D genes are given only for firm matches. Clone size is given for some rows only: seen once, a few or many times, or a class if the clone is expanded.

d_call: NA
j_call: TRBJ1-2
v_call: TRBV2
clone_size: NA
cdr3_nt: TGTGCCAGCAGTGGCGGAAAGAGCTATGGCTACACCTTC
cdr3_aa: CASSGGKSYGYTF

d_call: NA
j_call: TRBJ2-1
v_call: TRBV9
clone_size: NA
cdr3_nt: TGTGCCAGCAGCGTTAGAGGGCAGAACATCAATGAGCAGTTCTTC
cdr3_aa: CASSVRGQNINEQFF

d_call: TRBD1
j_call: TRBJ2-7
v_call: TRBV7-6
clone_size: few
cdr3_nt: TGTGCCAGCAGCCAGAGACAGGGGGCATCCGAGCAGTACTTC
cdr3_aa: CASSQRQGASEQYF

d_call: NA
j_call: TRBJ1-1
v_call: TRBV7-6
clone_size: NA
cdr3_nt: TGTGCCAGCAGCGAGGGGAGGGGAACTGAAGCTTTCTTT
cdr3_aa: CASSEGRGTEAFF

d_call: NA
j_call: TRBJ1-4
v_call: TRBV7-2
clone_size: NA
cdr3_nt: TGTGCCAGCAGCCCGATAATGAGTAATGAAAAACTGTTTTTT
cdr3_aa: CASSPIMSNEKLFF

d_call: NA
j_call: TRBJ2-1
v_call: TRBV4-1
clone_size: NA
cdr3_nt: TGCGCCAGCAGCCTCGCGTTTAGCAATGAGCAGTTCTTC
cdr3_aa: CASSLAFSNEQFF

d_call: NA
j_call: TRBJ2-7
v_call: TRBV28
clone_size: NA
cdr3_nt: TGTGCCAGCAGCCAGACCTACGAGCAGTACTTC
cdr3_aa: CASSQTYEQYF

d_call: NA
j_call: TRBJ1-1
v_call: TRBV10-2
clone_size: NA
cdr3_nt: TGCGCCAGCCTTTCCTCCCTCGGGAACACTGAAGCTTTCTTT
cdr3_aa: CASLSSLGNTEAFF

d_call: TRBD2
j_call: TRBJ2-3
v_call: TRBV11-2
clone_size: once
cdr3_nt: TGTGCCAGCAGCTTCCCCGCGGGGGGGCTGGGGGTTACGCAGTATTTT
cdr3_aa: CASSFPAGGLGVTQYF

d_call: TRBD1
j_call: TRBJ2-7
v_call: TRBV6-1
clone_size: NA
cdr3_nt: TGTGCCAGCAGGGCGGGACAGGTATTATCCTACGAGCAGTACTTC
cdr3_aa: CASRAGQVLSYEQYF

d_call: TRBD1
j_call: TRBJ2-7
v_call: TRBV5-1
clone_size: once
cdr3_nt: TGCGCCAGCAGCTTAACCGGGACAGAGCGCTACGAGCAGTACTTC
cdr3_aa: CASSLTGTERYEQYF